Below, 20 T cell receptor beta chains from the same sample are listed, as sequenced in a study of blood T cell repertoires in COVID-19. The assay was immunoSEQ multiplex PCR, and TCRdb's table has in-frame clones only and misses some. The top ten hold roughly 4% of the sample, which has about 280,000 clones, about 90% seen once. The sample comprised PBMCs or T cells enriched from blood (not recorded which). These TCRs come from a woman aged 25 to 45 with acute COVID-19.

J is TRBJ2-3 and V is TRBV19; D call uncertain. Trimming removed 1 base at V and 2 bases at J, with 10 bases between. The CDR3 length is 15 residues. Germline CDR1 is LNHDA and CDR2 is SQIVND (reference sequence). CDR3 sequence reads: CASSIGVLPTDTQYF. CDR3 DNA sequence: TGTGCCAGTAGTATAGGAGTACTACCCACAGATACGCAGTATTTT. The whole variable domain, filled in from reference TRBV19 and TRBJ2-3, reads DGGITQSPKYLFRKEGQNVTLSCEQNLNHDAMYWYRQDPGQGLRLIYYSQIVNDFQKGDIAEGYSVSREKKESFPLTVTSAQKNPTAFYLCASSIGVLPTDTQYFGPGTRLTVL.

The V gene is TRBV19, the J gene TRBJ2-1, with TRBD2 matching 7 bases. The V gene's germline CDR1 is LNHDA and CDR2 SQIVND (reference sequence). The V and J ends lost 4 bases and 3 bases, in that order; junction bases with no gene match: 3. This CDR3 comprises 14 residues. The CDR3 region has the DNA TGTGCCAGTAGTACCCAGCGGGACTACAATGAGCAGTTCTTC. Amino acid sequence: CASSTQRDYNEQFF. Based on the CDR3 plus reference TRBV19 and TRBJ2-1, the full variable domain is DGGITQSPKYLFRKEGQNVTLSCEQNLNHDAMYWYRQDPGQGLRLIYYSQIVNDFQKGDIAEGYSVSREKKESFPLTVTSAQKNPTAFYLCASSTQRDYNEQFFGPGTRLTVL.

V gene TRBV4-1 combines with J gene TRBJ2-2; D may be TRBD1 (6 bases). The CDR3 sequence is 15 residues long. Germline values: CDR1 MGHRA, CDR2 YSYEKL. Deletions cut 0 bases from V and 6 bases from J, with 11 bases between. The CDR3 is CASSQERPGAGELFF. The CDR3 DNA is TGCGCCAGCAGCCAAGAGAGGCCAGGGGCCGGGGAGCTGTTTTTT.

The CDR3, as DNA: TGTGCCAGCAGGAGCGGTTACGAGCAGTACTTC. It codes for CASRSGYEQYF. This chain uses TRBV12-3 or TRBV12-4 with TRBJ2-7; perhaps TRBD2 as D (5 bases). The CDR3 spans 11 residues. The V end was cut by 6 bases, the J end by 4 bases, with 7 bases between.

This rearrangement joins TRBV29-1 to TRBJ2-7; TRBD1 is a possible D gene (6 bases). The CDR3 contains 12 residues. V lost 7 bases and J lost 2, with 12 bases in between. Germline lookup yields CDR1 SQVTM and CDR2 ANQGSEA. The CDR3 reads CSGRDMAYEQYF. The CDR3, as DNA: TGCAGCGGCCGGGACATGGCCTACGAGCAGTACTTC.

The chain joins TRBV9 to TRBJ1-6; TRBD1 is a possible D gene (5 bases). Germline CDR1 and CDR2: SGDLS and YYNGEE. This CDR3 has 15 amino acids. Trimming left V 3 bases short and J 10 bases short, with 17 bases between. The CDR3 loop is CASSAGGEGRSPLHF. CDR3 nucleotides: TGTGCCAGCAGCGCCGGGGGGGAGGGTCGATCACCCCTCCACTTT.

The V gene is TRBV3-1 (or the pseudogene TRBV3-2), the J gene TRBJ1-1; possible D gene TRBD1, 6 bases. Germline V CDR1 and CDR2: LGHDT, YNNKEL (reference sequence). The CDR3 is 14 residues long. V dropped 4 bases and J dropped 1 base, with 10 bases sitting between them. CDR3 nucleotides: TGTGCCAGCAGCCTCGGGACAACGAACACTGAAGCTTTCTTT. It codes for CASSLGTTNTEAFF.

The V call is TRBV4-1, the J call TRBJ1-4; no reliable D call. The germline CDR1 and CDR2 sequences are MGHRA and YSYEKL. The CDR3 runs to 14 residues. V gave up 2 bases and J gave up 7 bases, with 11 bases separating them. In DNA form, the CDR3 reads TGCGCCAGCAGCCAATCGGGGTGGGCTGAAAAACTGTTTTTT. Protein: CASSQSGWAEKLFF.

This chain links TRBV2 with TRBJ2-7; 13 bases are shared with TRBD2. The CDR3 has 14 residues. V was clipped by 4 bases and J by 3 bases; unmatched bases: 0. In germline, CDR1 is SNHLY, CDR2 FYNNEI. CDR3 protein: CASSGTSGSYEQYF. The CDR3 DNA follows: TGTGCCAGCAGTGGGACTAGCGGGAGCTACGAGCAGTACTTC.

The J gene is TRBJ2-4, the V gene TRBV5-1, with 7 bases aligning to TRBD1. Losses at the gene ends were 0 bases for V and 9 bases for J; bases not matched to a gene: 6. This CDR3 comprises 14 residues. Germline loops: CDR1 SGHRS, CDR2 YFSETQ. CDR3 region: CASSLDDRVGIQYF. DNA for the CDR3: TGCGCCAGCAGCTTGGACGACAGGGTGGGCATTCAGTACTTC.

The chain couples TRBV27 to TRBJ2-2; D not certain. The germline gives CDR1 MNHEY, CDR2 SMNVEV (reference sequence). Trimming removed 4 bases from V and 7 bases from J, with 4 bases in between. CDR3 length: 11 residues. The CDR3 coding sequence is TGTGCCAGCAGTTACGGCGGGGAGCTGTTTTTT. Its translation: CASSYGGELFF.

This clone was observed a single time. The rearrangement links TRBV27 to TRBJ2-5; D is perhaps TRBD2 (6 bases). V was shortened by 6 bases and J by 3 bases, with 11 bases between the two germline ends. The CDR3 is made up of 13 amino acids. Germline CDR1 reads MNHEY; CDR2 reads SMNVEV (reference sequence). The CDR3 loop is CASSRRGKETQYF. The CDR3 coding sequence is TGTGCCAGCAGCCGCCGGGGGAAAGAGACCCAGTACTTC.

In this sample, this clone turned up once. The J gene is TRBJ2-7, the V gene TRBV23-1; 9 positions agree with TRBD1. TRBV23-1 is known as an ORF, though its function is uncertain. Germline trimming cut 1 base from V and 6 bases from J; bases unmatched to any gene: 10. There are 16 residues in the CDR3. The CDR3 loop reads CASSQYPSGTGSEQYF. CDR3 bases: TGCGCCAGCAGTCAATACCCCTCCGGGACAGGGAGCGAGCAGTACTTC.

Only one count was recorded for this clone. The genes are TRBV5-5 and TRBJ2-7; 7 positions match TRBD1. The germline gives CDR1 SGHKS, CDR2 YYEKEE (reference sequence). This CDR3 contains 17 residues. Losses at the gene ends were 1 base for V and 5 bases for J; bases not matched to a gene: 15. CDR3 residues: CASSLRLSALQGNEQYF. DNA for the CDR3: TGTGCCAGCAGCTTGCGGCTTTCCGCCTTACAGGGGAACGAGCAGTACTTC.

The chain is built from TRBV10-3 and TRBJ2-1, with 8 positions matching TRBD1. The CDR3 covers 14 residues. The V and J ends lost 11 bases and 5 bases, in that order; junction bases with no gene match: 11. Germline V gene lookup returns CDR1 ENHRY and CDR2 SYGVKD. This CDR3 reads CAARGREQNNEQFF. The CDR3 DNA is TGTGCCGCCAGGGGGCGCGAGCAAAACAATGAGCAGTTCTTC.

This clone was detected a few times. For the CDR3, the DNA is TGTGCCAGCACCGGGACAGGGGTGTCCGGGGAGCTGTTTTTT. Residues: CASTGTGVSGELFF. The V gene is TRBV6-6, the J gene TRBJ2-2; 10 positions match TRBD1. Per the germline V gene, CDR1 is MNHNY and CDR2 is SVGAGI (reference sequence). Trimming cost V 7 bases and J 6 bases; bases outside gene matches: 5. There are 14 residues in the CDR3.

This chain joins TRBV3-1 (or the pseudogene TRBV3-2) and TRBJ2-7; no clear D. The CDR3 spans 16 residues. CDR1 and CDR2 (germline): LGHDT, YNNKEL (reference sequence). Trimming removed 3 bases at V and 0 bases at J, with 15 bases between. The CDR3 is CASSHYAGQSSYEQYF. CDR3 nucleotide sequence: TGTGCCAGCAGCCACTATGCAGGTCAAAGCTCCTACGAGCAGTACTTC.

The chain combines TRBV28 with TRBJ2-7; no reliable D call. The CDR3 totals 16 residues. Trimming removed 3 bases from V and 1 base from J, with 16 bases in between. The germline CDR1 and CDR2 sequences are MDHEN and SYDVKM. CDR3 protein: CASSFYPSPISYEQYF. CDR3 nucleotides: TGTGCCAGCAGTTTCTACCCCTCCCCTATATCCTACGAGCAGTACTTC.

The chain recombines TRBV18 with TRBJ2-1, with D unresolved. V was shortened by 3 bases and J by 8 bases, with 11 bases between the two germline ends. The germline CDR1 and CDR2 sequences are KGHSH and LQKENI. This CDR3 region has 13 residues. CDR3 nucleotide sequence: TGTGCCAGCTCACCCGGATCGGGTGATGAGCAGTTCTTC. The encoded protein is CASSPGSGDEQFF. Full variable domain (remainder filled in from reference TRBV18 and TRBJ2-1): NAGVMQNPRHLVRRRGQEARLRCSPMKGHSHVYWYRQLPEEGLKFMVYLQKENIIDESGMPKERFSAEFPKEGPSILRIQQVVRGDSAAYFCASSPGSGDEQFFGPGTRLTVL.

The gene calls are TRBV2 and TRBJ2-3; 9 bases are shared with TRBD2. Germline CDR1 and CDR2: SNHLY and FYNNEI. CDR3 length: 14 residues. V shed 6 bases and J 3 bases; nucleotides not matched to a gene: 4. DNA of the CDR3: TGTGCCAGCAGCCTTAGCGGGAGAACAGATACGCAGTATTTT. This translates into CASSLSGRTDTQYF.